This TCR beta chain emerged from a study of human T cells and chemical hapten exposure. Overall study: Slight differences in pooled library volume were the main source of varying TCR yields across samples. Study results and caveats: Once DPC sensitization occurred, TCRs above 1 in 1000 frequency showed no change.

Looked up from germline, CDR1 is DFQATT and CDR2 is SNEGSKA (reference sequence). The CDR3 sequence is 12 residues long. V lost 3 bases to trimming and J lost 5 bases, with 10 bases between them. Time point given: patch test 1, 2 weeks after DPC sensitization. Noted treatment: therapeutic diphenylcyclopropenone sensitization with weekly scalp DPC. Each donor was an alopecia patient between 18 and 70 years of age who qualified for DPC. This clonotype was detected ten times or more. Its target is not known. Using its own MiXCR run on the RACE reads, TCRdb lists one record per CDR3 protein. The sample carries roughly 360,000 distinct CDR3 sequences, more than 4.5% recorded once.

The receptor comes from a woman aged 50 to 60 with alopecia areata. Some clones in this sample may be carry-over from other donors' samples. This sequence joins TRBV20-1 and TRBJ2-5; D may be TRBD1 (7 bases). The material sequenced was whole blood, taken in connection with sensitization to the hapten diphenylcyclopropenone (DPC). CDR3 residues: CSASPGGETQYF. The CDR3 DNA sequence: TGCAGTGCTAGCCCAGGGGGGGAGACCCAGTACTTC.